This TCR beta chain was recorded in a study of blood T cell repertoires in COVID-19. Profiling relied on immunoSEQ multiplex PCR, and the TCRdb table lists in-frame clones only, not all of them. Altogether about 180,000 clones are present, approximately 89% being singletons, with the ten largest covering approximately 4%. Between the trimmed V and J ends, which lost 7 bases and 3 bases, there was a span of 13 bases. The CDR3 is 14 amino acids. From germline, CDR1 is LNHDA and CDR2 SQIVND (reference sequence). The clonotype comes from a woman under 40 with acute or convalescent COVID-19. Sequencing input: peripheral blood. V gene TRBV19 combines with J gene TRBJ2-1; perhaps TRBD2 as D (5 bases). CDR3 DNA sequence: TGTGCCAGTAAAGGACTCGATTTCTACAATGAGCAGTTCTTC. Residues: CASKGLDFYNEQFF.